Below are 5 T cell receptor beta chains sequenced from a single sample in a study of blood T cell repertoires in COVID-19. TCRdb's table, derived via immunoSEQ multiplex PCR, lists solely in-frame clones and lacks some. The sample comprises 250,000 to 300,000 clones, more than 75% of which are singletons, and just under 1% rests with the top ten. The sequencing sample was made of peripheral blood. The receptors here all came from a middle-aged woman who had recovered from COVID-19.

This sequence joins TRBV30 and TRBJ1-6; 7 bases are a match to TRBD1. CDR1 is GTSNPN, CDR2 SVGIG, per germline (reference sequence). J lost 10 bases, V lost 4 bases, and 7 bases had no gene match. The CDR3 spans 13 residues. CDR3 DNA: TGTGCCTGGAATCGGGACAGTGGATCACCCCTCCACTTT. Translation gives CAWNRDSGSPLHF.

V and J are TRBV30 and TRBJ1-5, with no clear D. CDR3 length equals 13 residues. Trimming pared 1 base from V and 3 bases from J, leaving 7 bases between. CDR1 is GTSNPN and CDR2 is SVGIG in the germline V gene (reference sequence). The CDR3: CAWSGAYNQPQHF. CDR3 DNA sequence: TGTGCCTGGAGTGGTGCCTACAATCAGCCCCAGCATTTT.

V gene TRBV28 combines with J gene TRBJ2-1, with D perhaps TRBD1 (6 bases). Germline assignment: CDR1 MDHEN and CDR2 SYDVKM. The CDR3 sequence is 13 residues long. Trimming left V 2 bases short and J 9 bases short, with 11 bases between. CDR3 region: CASSLGPRGEQFF. The CDR3 DNA sequence: TGTGCCAGCAGTTTAGGCCCCAGGGGTGAGCAGTTCTTC.

The rearrangement joins TRBV2 to TRBJ2-4, with 7 positions matching TRBD2. With 6 bases clipped from V and 1 base from J, the junction kept 6 bases outside the gene matches. CDR1 and CDR2 (germline): SNHLY, FYNNEI. This CDR3 has 15 residues. CDR3 nucleotide sequence: TGTGCCAGCAGGGGAGCGGGACGGGCCAAAAACATTCAGTACTTC. As protein: CASRGAGRAKNIQYF. The whole variable domain, remainder taken from reference TRBV2 and TRBJ2-4, is EPEVTQTPSHQVTQMGQEVILRCVPISNHLYFYWYRQILGQKVEFLVSFYNNEISEKSEIFDDQFSVERPDGSNFTLKIRSTKLEDSAMYFCASRGAGRAKNIQYFGAGTRLSVL.

The rearrangement joins TRBV7-9 to TRBJ2-5; TRBD1 aligns across 7 bases. The CDR3 covers 15 residues. Trimming removed 5 bases from V and 4 bases from J; junction bases left unmatched: 10. CDR1 and CDR2 (germline): SEHNR, FQNEAQ (reference sequence). CDR3 loop: CASSVTDRERETQYF. CDR3 coding DNA: TGTGCCAGCAGCGTAACCGACAGGGAGAGAGAGACCCAGTACTTC.